Shown below are 10 T cell receptor beta chains from a single sample sequenced in a study of response to subunit inactivated influenza vaccine. TCRdb itself ran the RT-PCR reads through MiXCR, one entry per CDR3 protein. The sample carries about 170,000 distinct CDR3 sequences, approximately 12% recorded once. These data also formed part of another study, on T cells expressing NK-cell markers. That source reports: It was by 5'RACE template switching with UMIs that TCR beta cDNA was made.

Specimen: CD8+ T cells sorted from PBMCs, collected roughly 13 days after vaccination. Receptors were obtained from a man aged 45 to 65 who received an inactivated influenza vaccine.

The V and J genes are TRBV11-2 and TRBJ2-5, with a tentative D call TRBD2 (5 bases). V shed 5 bases and J shed 5 bases, with 21 bases lying between them. The germline CDR1 and CDR2 sequences are SGHAT and FQNNGV. This CDR3 spans 16 amino acids. The CDR3 sequence: CASSPPWAGEWETQYF. The CDR3, as DNA: TGTGCCAGCAGCCCTCCATGGGCGGGCGAATGGGAGACCCAGTACTTC. Looking up the rest from reference TRBV11-2 and TRBJ2-5 gives the full variable domain: EAGVAQSPRYKIIEKRQSVAFWCNPISGHATLYWYQQILGQGPKLLIQFQNNGVVDDSQLPKDRFSAERLKGVDSTLKIQPAKLEDSAVYLCASSPPWAGEWETQYFGPGTRLLVL.

This chain links TRBV4-1 with TRBJ2-3, with D unclear. The CDR3 is 12 residues long. Trimming shortened V by 1 base and J by 6 bases, and 5 bases separated the two germline ends. CDR1 and CDR2 (germline): MGHRA, YSYEKL. The CDR3 DNA reads as TGCGCCAGCAGCCAAGTGGGGGATACGCAGTATTTT. Protein sequence: CASSQVGDTQYF.

This clonotype was found a few times. The chain uses TRBV2 and TRBJ2-3, with D unclear. Between the trimmed V and J ends, which lost 7 bases and 4 bases, there was a span of 12 bases. In germline, CDR1 is SNHLY, CDR2 FYNNEI. The CDR3 has 13 residues. CDR3 DNA sequence: TGTGCCAGCACCGACCCGCCGGCAGATACGCAGTATTTT. Protein sequence: CASTDPPADTQYF.

This clonotype has more than one count but fewer than ten. The CDR3 is CASSGVYRGTYGYTF. CDR3 DNA: TGTGCCAGCAGCGGTGTCTACAGGGGCACCTATGGCTACACCTTC. The rearrangement uses TRBV25-1 and TRBJ1-2; 7 nucleotides align to TRBD1. Germline CDR1 MGHDK, CDR2 SYGVNS. The CDR3 covers 15 residues. Trimming took 6 bases from V and 4 from J; bases not matched to a gene: 11.

This clonotype was recorded a few times. The V call is TRBV4-2, the J call TRBJ2-2; TRBD2 matches at 8 bases. CDR1 and CDR2 (germline): LGHNA, YNFKEQ. J was trimmed by 2 bases and V by 1 base; bases with no gene match: 3. CDR3 length equals 16 residues. The CDR3 reads CASSQAREENTGELFF. CDR3 in DNA: TGTGCCAGCAGCCAAGCGCGGGAGGAAAACACCGGGGAGCTGTTTTTT.

This clonotype has only a few counts. The genes are TRBV29-1 and TRBJ2-1; D not resolved. The CDR3 spans 11 residues. Trimming shortened V by 4 bases and J by 9 bases, and 10 bases separated the two germline ends. Germline assignment: CDR1 SQVTM and CDR2 ANQGSEA. CDR3 sequence (DNA): TGCAGCGTTGGTGAGTTGGGTGAGCAGTTCTTC. As protein: CSVGELGEQFF.

This chain uses TRBV25-1 with TRBJ2-1; D is possibly TRBD2 (7 bases). Trimming pared 0 bases from V and 8 bases from J, leaving 14 bases between. Germline V gives CDR1 MGHDK, CDR2 SYGVNS. The CDR3 runs 15 residues. CDR3 bases: TGTGCCAGCAGTGAATACGGGGGGCTCGGGGATGAGCAGTTCTTC. Translation gives CASSEYGGLGDEQFF.

This clonotype was detected only a few times. The chain uses TRBV27 and TRBJ2-3; 9 positions match TRBD1. The CDR3 runs to 17 residues. Germline CDR1 is MNHEY and CDR2 is SMNVEV (reference sequence). V was clipped by 1 base and J by 0 bases; unmatched bases: 5. The CDR3 bases are TGTGCCAGCAGTTTATTCGCCGGACAGGGGAGCACAGATACGCAGTATTTT. Translation: CASSLFAGQGSTDTQYF.

This chain connects TRBV12-3 or TRBV12-4 to TRBJ2-5; 10 bases agree with TRBD1. Trimming cost V 3 bases and J 6 bases; bases outside gene matches: 13. The CDR3 consists of 17 residues. CDR3 in DNA: TGTGCCAGCAGTTTTGAAAAAAGGGACAGGGGAGAAAAGACCCAGTACTTC. Residues: CASSFEKRDRGEKTQYF.

This clonotype was detected ten times or more. The J gene is TRBJ1-1, the V gene TRBV25-1; TRBD1 might be the D (5 bases). This CDR3 region has 13 residues. Germline assignment: CDR1 MGHDK and CDR2 SYGVNS. Trimming removed 6 bases from V and 0 bases from J, with 8 bases in between. As DNA, the CDR3 is TGTGCCAGCAGCCCGGGACTGAACACTGAAGCTTTCTTT. Translating gives CASSPGLNTEAFF.